The T cell receptor delta chain under discussion was sequenced for a study of delta chain sequences of gamma delta T cells (TCRdb year 2017). This clone is assessed as hyperexpanded (1% or more). Its antigen is not yet known. Within one base of it there is no much larger clone, and no base qualities were kept. Other DNA sequences in this sample translate to the same CDR3. Relative to germline, V is 1 base shorter and J is 0 bases shorter, with 18 bases between their ends. The CDR3 contains 20 residues, cysteine and phenylalanine counted. The sequence is cut down to CDR3 DNA, 60 bases in frame from base 1. As encoded in the germline V gene, CDR1 is GEAIGNYY while CDR2 is EKD. Libraries came from 5' RACE. The reads were generated on an Illumina MiSeq. Via CATT, TCRdb reprocessed the public reads, and rows with identical DNA were then joined. This sample has fewer than 450 delta-chain clones in its table, and around 43% of those were observed once. Clones ranked in the top ten supply 20% to 25% of the sample.

The chain links TRDV2 with TRDJ3; tentative D gene TRDD3, with 5 bases matching. The sample comprised either unsorted cells or a sorted T cell fraction (not recorded which). The TCR sequence derives from a human donor in good health. Here the CDR3 is given as CACDTASGGPSSWDTRQMFF. The sequenced DNA: TGTGCCTGTGACACTGCCAGCGGGGGGCCAAGCTCCTGGGACACCCGACAGATGTTTTTC.